This T cell receptor (beta chain) was recovered during a study of cytomegalovirus exposure and HLA in healthy donors. This table comes from immunoSEQ multiplex PCR, and its TCRdb copy is limited to in-frame clones, with some not included. This sample has some 170,000 clones, with around nine tenths found just once. The origin of this receptor is a man younger than 45 in good health and CMV-seropositive. Input material: PBMCs.

Here the CDR3 DNA reads TGTGCCAGTAGTATAGTGTTGGGATGGCGAGAGACCCAGTACTTC. This codes for CASSIVLGWRETQYF. The genes are TRBV19 and TRBJ2-5; no firm D call. The CDR3 consists of 15 residues. Germline V lookup: CDR1 LNHDA, CDR2 SQIVND (reference sequence). V lost 1 base and J lost 4, with 13 bases in between.